The rows below give T cell receptor beta chains drawn from one sample of a study of shared clonotypes between healthy human individuals. Sequencing was performed with immunoSEQ multiplex PCR; in TCRdb, only in-frame clones are kept and a portion is missing. Among a few million clones, approximately 95% were seen once, and the ten largest hold about 0.39%. Source material: naive CD4+ T cells from PBMCs. The receptor source for this set is a man younger than 35 in good health. Some clones in this sample may be carry-over from other donors' samples. Each CDR3 is given with its conserved first and last residue.

>TRBJ2-7|TRBV5-6
CASSGGRLYEQYF
>TRBJ1-5|TRBV27
CASGQDQPQHF
>TRBJ1-3|TRBV28
CASSSDSGNTIYF
>TRBJ2-1|TRBV7-2
CASSLGTRTSGSYNEQFF
>TRBJ2-3|TRBV19
CASSNARNTDTQYF
>TRBJ2-3|TRBV19
CASSMEGLGGDTQYF
>TRBJ2-7|TRBV4-1
CASSQWPPGTGVYEQYF
>TRBJ2-2|TRBV7-2
CASSWPKKTSSRAGELFF
>TRBJ2-5|TRBV13
CASSLGETRETQYF
>TRBJ1-4|TRBV6-1
CASREDGAEKLFF
>TRBJ1-4|TRBV28
CASSPWGQFHEKLFF
>TRBJ2-1|TRBV28
CASSRRLAGGWEQFF
>TRBJ1-1|TRBV5-1
CASSQGPENTEAFF
>TRBJ1-1|TRBV30
CAWRIRTDSTEAFF
>TRBJ2-3|TRBV5-8
CASSPGWQGTSDTQYF
>TRBJ1-1|TRBV14
CASSQDLGQKDTEAFF
>TRBJ1-2|TRBV10-3
CAISETGFGYTF
>TRBJ2-5|TRBV28
CASLGAFRETQYF
>TRBJ2-7|TRBV5-4
CASSLGGSGGQQYF
>TRBJ2-3|TRBV7-2
CASSLVASGRDTQYF
>TRBJ2-2|TRBV6-5
CASSYFGQGDTGELFF
>TRBJ1-5|TRBV28
CASSLTGGAPAGQPQHF
>TRBJ2-7|TRBV5-6
CASSLATSTGIDEQYF
>TRBJ2-3|TRBV7-2
CASSFSTSVDTQYF
>TRBJ1-4|TRBV7-2
CASSLGGRGSEKLFF
>TRBJ1-2|TRBV25-1
CASSRGTLFIGGYTF
>TRBJ2-7|TRBV5-1
CASSPSGSYEQYF
>TRBJ1-4|TRBV5-1
CASSLPTAATNEKLFF